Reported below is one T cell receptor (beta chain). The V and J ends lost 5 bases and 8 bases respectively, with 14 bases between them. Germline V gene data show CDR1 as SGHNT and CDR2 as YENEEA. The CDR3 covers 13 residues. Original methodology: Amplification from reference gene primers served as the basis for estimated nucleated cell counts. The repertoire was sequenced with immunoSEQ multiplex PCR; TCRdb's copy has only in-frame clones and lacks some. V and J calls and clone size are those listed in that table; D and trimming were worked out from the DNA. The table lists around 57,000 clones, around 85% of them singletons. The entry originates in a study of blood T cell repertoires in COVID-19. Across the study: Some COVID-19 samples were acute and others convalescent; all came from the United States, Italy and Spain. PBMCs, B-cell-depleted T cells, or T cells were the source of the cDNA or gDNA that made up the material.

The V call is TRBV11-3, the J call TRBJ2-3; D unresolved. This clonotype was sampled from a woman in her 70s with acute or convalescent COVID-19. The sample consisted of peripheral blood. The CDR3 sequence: CASSNQAPGTQYF. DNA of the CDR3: TGTGCCAGCAGCAACCAGGCCCCAGGTACGCAGTATTTT.